Each of the 15 T cell receptor beta chains below was sequenced from the same sample in a study of beta chain features in type 1 diabetes. TCRB transcripts that were expressed got sequenced, as all of the isolated RNA had been reverse transcribed. Measured with immunoSEQ multiplex PCR; TCRdb has only the in-frame clones, and not every one. This sample has about 290,000 clones, with approximately 8.1% found just once. Sample: central memory CD4+ T cells from blood. These receptors were taken from a woman aged 18-29 years in good health.

Only a few counts were recorded for this clone. This chain joins TRBV30 and TRBJ2-7; 8 bases are shared with TRBD1. The CDR3 sequence is 12 residues long. The J segment lost 3 bases and the V segment lost 6 bases, leaving 4 bases of the junction unmatched. Germline V gene sequence: CDR1 GTSNPN, CDR2 SVGIG (reference sequence). The CDR3 nucleotides are TGTGCCTGCCGGGGACAGGTCTACGAGCAGTACTTC. Its protein product is CACRGQVYEQYF.

This clone was found many times. This sequence joins TRBV23-1 and TRBJ1-2, with D hard to call. TRBV23-1 is designated an ORF whose function remains uncertain. The CDR3 extends over 12 amino acids. Trimming took off 4 bases at V and 4 bases at J, with 7 bases between the two ends. CDR3 in amino acids: CASSRRPYGYTF. The CDR3 DNA follows: TGCGCCAGCAGTCGACGGCCCTATGGCTACACCTTC.

The V and J genes are TRBV9 and TRBJ1-4; 7 bases align to TRBD1. Germline CDR1 and CDR2: SGDLS and YYNGEE. The CDR3 covers 16 residues. V lost 4 bases, J lost 5 bases, and 11 bases stayed unmatched. The CDR3 loop is CASSTQGRGRNEKLFF. The DNA of the CDR3 is TGTGCCAGCAGCACCCAGGGGAGGGGGCGAAATGAAAAACTGTTTTTT.

The chain couples TRBV6-5 to TRBJ1-2, with D possibly being TRBD1 (5 bases). Germline CDR1 is MNHEY and CDR2 is SVGAGI. V was trimmed by 6 bases and J by 0 bases, leaving 11 bases between them. This CDR3 is built from 14 residues. The CDR3 nucleotides read TGTGCCAGCAGAGGGGTGACAGCTAACTATGGCTACACCTTC. It codes for CASRGVTANYGYTF.

V usage is TRBV7-6 and J usage is TRBJ2-7, with 9 bases fitting TRBD2. This CDR3 is built from 16 residues. From germline, CDR1 is SGHVS and CDR2 FNYEAQ. V gave up 5 bases and J gave up 7 bases; unmatched junction bases: 15. The CDR3, as DNA: TGTGCCAGCAGCCCCAGTGTAGTAGCGGGAGATGGTGAGCAGTACTTC. Translated, it gives CASSPSVVAGDGEQYF.

The rearrangement links TRBV28 to TRBJ1-6, with 8 bases aligning to TRBD1. The ends lost 3 bases at V and 10 bases at J; junction bases unmatched: 11. Germline lookup yields CDR1 MDHEN and CDR2 SYDVKM. The CDR3 runs 16 residues. The CDR3 nucleotides read TGTGCCAGCAGTTTGGGCCCCCCGCGACAGGGGTCACCCCTCCACTTT. Translating gives CASSLGPPRQGSPLHF.

This clone was recorded a few times. The chain combines TRBV4-2 with TRBJ2-3; 15 bases agree with TRBD2. The V gene end was trimmed by 3 bases and the J gene end by 2 bases; junction bases not matched to a gene: 3. Per the germline V gene, CDR1 is LGHNA and CDR2 is YNFKEQ. CDR3 length: 17 residues. In DNA, the CDR3 is TGTGCCAGCAGCCAGGGACTAGCGGGGGGTACCACAGATACGCAGTATTTT. It yields the protein CASSQGLAGGTTDTQYF.

This clone showed up just a few times. The CDR3 nucleotides read TGTGCCAGTGGTGACAGTGGAACAACTAATGAAAAACTGTTTTTT. It translates to CASGDSGTTNEKLFF. This chain connects TRBV19 to TRBJ1-4; a weak D match, TRBD1 (5 bases). Deletions cut 8 bases from V and 0 bases from J, with 13 bases between. Germline V gene lookup returns CDR1 LNHDA and CDR2 SQIVND (reference sequence). This CDR3 has 15 residues.

This clone has more than one count but fewer than ten. The V call is TRBV7-2, the J call TRBJ1-1, with 11 bases matching TRBD1. This CDR3 spans 15 amino acids. The ends lost 5 bases at V and 4 bases at J; junction bases unmatched: 6. The germline gives CDR1 SGHTA, CDR2 FQGNSA. As DNA, the CDR3 is TGTGCCAGCAGCCCTGGAGGGACAGGGGGCACTGAAGCTTTCTTT. It translates to CASSPGGTGGTEAFF.

This clone appeared many times. This sequence joins TRBV7-2 and TRBJ2-7; 10 bases agree with TRBD2. Germline CDR1 and CDR2: SGHTA and FQGNSA. CDR3 length equals 14 residues. Trimming took 2 bases from V and 2 from J; bases not matched to a gene: 0. In nucleotides, the CDR3 is TGTGCCAGCAGCTTACTAGCGGGGGCCTACGAGCAGTACTTC. Residues: CASSLLAGAYEQYF.

This clone was detected a few times. The chain combines TRBV29-1 with TRBJ1-1; D gene ambiguous. Germline V gene lookup returns CDR1 SQVTM and CDR2 ANQGSEA. CDR3 length: 10 residues. V lost 6 bases and J lost 11, with 13 bases in between. The CDR3 loop is CSVVTSFAFF. The DNA for the CDR3 is TGCAGCGTCGTAACTTCGTTTGCTTTCTTT.

The chain links TRBV28 to TRBJ2-3, with D hard to call. The CDR3 totals 11 residues. Trimming took 2 bases from V and 6 from J, leaving 3 bases between them. CDR1 MDHEN and CDR2 SYDVKM come from the germline V gene. The CDR3 sequence: CASSLADTQYF. The CDR3 region has the DNA TGTGCCAGCAGTTTAGCGGATACGCAGTATTTT.

This clone was counted a few times. The chain recombines TRBV14 with TRBJ2-1; weak D call: TRBD1 (6 bases). Trimming removed 0 bases from V and 1 base from J, with 13 bases in between. The germline CDR1 and CDR2 sequences are SGHDN and FVKESK. This CDR3 spans 17 amino acids. CDR3 protein: CASSQDLRQGSYNEQFF. The DNA of the CDR3 is TGTGCCAGCAGCCAAGATCTAAGGCAGGGGTCCTACAATGAGCAGTTCTTC.

This clone turned up a few times. The chain carries TRBV7-2 and TRBJ2-6; D is undetermined. V gave up 5 bases and J gave up 1 base, with 9 bases separating them. CDR3 length: 15 residues. The V gene's germline CDR1 is SGHTA and CDR2 FQGNSA. The CDR3 region is CASSPFRSGANVLTF. Written as DNA, the CDR3 is TGTGCCAGCAGCCCGTTCAGGTCTGGGGCCAACGTCCTGACTTTC. Full variable domain (missing parts from reference TRBV7-2 and TRBJ2-6): GAGVSQSPSNKVTEKGKDVELRCDPISGHTALYWYRQSLGQGLEFLIYFQGNSAPDKSGLPSDRFSAERTGGSVSTLTIQRTQQEDSAVYLCASSPFRSGANVLTFGAGSRLTVL.

This clone was picked up a small number of times. The V gene is TRBV28, the J gene TRBJ2-7, with D unresolved. Trimming pared 3 bases from V and 3 bases from J, leaving 6 bases between. Germline CDR1 MDHEN, CDR2 SYDVKM. The CDR3 runs 12 residues. CDR3 loop: CASSFGDYEQYV. The CDR3 DNA follows: TGTGCCAGCAGTTTCGGCGACTACGAGCAGTACGTC.